This T cell receptor beta chain stems from a study of T-cell memory formation after mild COVID-19. Study-wide context: Clusters of TCRs were largely donor specific.

Comments on this clonotype: The antigen remains unidentified.

Study results and caveats: Certain responding clones were present in pre-infection memory, suggesting participation of cross-reactive memory.

Germline CDR1 is SGHTA and CDR2 is FQGNSA. Trimming cost V 1 base and J 8 bases, with 12 bases left between them. There are 15 residues in the CDR3. TCRdb recomputed calls from the 5' RACE reads with MiXCR, one row per CDR3 protein. The repertoire includes 400,000 to 500,000 distinct CDR3 sequences, roughly 20% of them detected once, and 8.4% sits in the top ten. What was sequenced was PBMCs or a T cell subset sorted from them (not recorded which). This clonotype was obtained from an adult woman who had mild COVID-19 (a few samples of this study predate the infection). Cell type and time point are not known. The genes are TRBV7-2 and TRBJ2-6; a possible D gene is TRBD1 (6 bases). This chain's CDR3 is CASSLVGGRTNVLTF. CDR3 nucleotide sequence: TGTGCCAGCAGCTTAGTAGGGGGACGCACCAACGTCCTGACTTTC.